This T cell receptor (beta chain) was found in a study of CD8+CD57+ T cells in acquired aplastic anemia. The CDR3 is 14 residues long. Germline assignment: CDR1 SGHRS and CDR2 YFSETQ. The V and J ends lost 4 bases and 2 bases respectively, with 13 bases between them. CD8+CD57+ cell expansion had been shown by flow cytometry in patients chosen for sequencing. As a group, the patients uniformly had severe acquired aplastic anemia. Investigators profiled TCR beta VDJ and CDR3 from genomic DNA template. TCRdb used MiXCR to reprocess the reads, holding one entry per CDR3 protein. This table has 310,000 or so distinct CDR3 sequences, approximately 57% appearing once. This clonotype appeared many times.

V is TRBV5-1 and J is TRBJ2-7; D is undetermined. Sequenced input: sorted CD4+, CD8+, or CD8+CD57+ T cells (not recorded which) from PBMCs. This sequence originates from a human donor with aplastic anemia. CDR3 in amino acids: CASSPPRHTYEQYF. The CDR3 nucleotides are TGCGCCAGCAGCCCCCCACGCCACACCTACGAGCAGTACTTC.